Listed below are T cell receptor beta chains from one sample, sequenced in a study of shared T cell receptors in the human thymus. This table comes from immunoSEQ multiplex PCR, and its TCRdb copy is limited to in-frame clones, with some not included. Of 500,000 to 550,000 clones listed, around 78% are singletons. The same specimen was also included in a second study, on human thymus T cells.

Sequences were obtained from thymocytes. The receptors originated from a boy younger than two with a congenital heart defect. Both conserved end residues are part of each CDR3. Each record gives: D gene, V gene, clone size, J gene, CDR3 DNA, CDR3 protein. The D gene is left open where the match is weak. The size field is filled for only some rows; it gives once, few, many or a size class.

NA	TRBV21-1	NA	TRBJ1-1	TGTGCCAGCAGCAAACCCAAACGACAGGTCAGGGCGAACACTGAAGCTTTCTTT	CASSKPKRQVRANTEAFF
NA	TRBV7-8	NA	TRBJ1-1	TGTGCCAGCAGCTTAAAAGGGGCTGAAGCTTTCTTT	CASSLKGAEAFF
TRBD2	TRBV15	NA	TRBJ2-3	TGTGCCACCAGCAGAGGACGGGAGGGAGGAGATACGCAGTATTTT	CATSRGREGGDTQYF
TRBD1	TRBV10-3	NA	TRBJ1-2	TGTGCCATCAGTGAGGCCGGACAGGGGGTGGGCTACACCTTC	CAISEAGQGVGYTF
NA	TRBV30	NA	TRBJ2-7	TGTGCCTGGAGTGTAACTAGCTACGAGCAGTACTTC	CAWSVTSYEQYF
NA	TRBV28	NA	TRBJ2-7	TGTGCCTTGGGGGCCAAAAACTTCTCCTACGAGCAGTACTTC	CALGAKNFSYEQYF
TRBD2	TRBV6-5	NA	TRBJ2-7	TGTGCCAGCAAAACTCAGGCGGGAGGCGCCTACGAGCAGTACTTC	CASKTQAGGAYEQYF
NA	TRBV11-2	NA	TRBJ2-7	TGTGCCAGCAGCATACAAGCGGGTGCCTCCTACGAGCAGTACTTC	CASSIQAGASYEQYF
TRBD1	TRBV4-3	NA	TRBJ1-5	TGCGCCAGCAGCCAAGATCTTGAACAGGGGCTCTATAGCAATCAGCCCCAGCATTTT	CASSQDLEQGLYSNQPQHF
NA	TRBV2	NA	TRBJ1-2	TGTGCCAGCAGTGAAAGGGGCAGATCAAATGGCTACACCTTC	CASSERGRSNGYTF
TRBD2	TRBV7-2	NA	TRBJ2-1	TGTGCCAGCAGCTTATTGGCGGGAGGGCCTTACAATGAGCAGTTCTTC	CASSLLAGGPYNEQFF
NA	TRBV28	NA	TRBJ2-1	TGTGCCAGCAGTTTACCCGACCTCGCGCCGCCAGGCAATGAGCAGTTCTTC	CASSLPDLAPPGNEQFF
TRBD2	TRBV28	few	TRBJ2-5	TGTGCCAGCAGTTTATGGCGGGGGGCAATAGAGACCCAGTACTTC	CASSLWRGAIETQYF
NA	TRBV21-1	NA	TRBJ2-5	TGTGCCAGCAGCAAAGGGATAGGGAGAAAGGAGGAGACCCAGTACTTC	CASSKGIGRKEETQYF
TRBD2	TRBV6-5	few	TRBJ2-7	TGTGCCAGCAGAGAACAGGGGACTAGCGGTTACGAGCAGTACTTC	CASREQGTSGYEQYF
TRBD2	TRBV4-1	few	TRBJ2-3	TGCGCCAGCAGCCCGAGCGGGACCACAGATACGCAGTATTTT	CASSPSGTTDTQYF
NA	TRBV7-3	NA	TRBJ1-1	TGTGCCAGCAGCTTAAAGCCCCGGTGGGAAGCTTTCTTT	CASSLKPRWEAFF
NA	TRBV30	NA	TRBJ1-5	TGTGCCTGGAGTGTAGTCAGGGGCCGGAATCAGCCCCAGCATTTT	CAWSVVRGRNQPQHF
TRBD2	TRBV5-1	NA	TRBJ2-5	TGCGCCAGCCGCCTGGGGACTAGCGGGACGTACCAAGAGACCCAGTACTTC	CASRLGTSGTYQETQYF
NA	TRBV5-6	NA	TRBJ1-1	TGTGCCAGCAGCTTGTGGGCAGGGCCCAACACTGAAGCTTTCTTT	CASSLWAGPNTEAFF
TRBD2	TRBV27	NA	TRBJ2-4	TGTGCCAGCAGTCTTTCCGGGACTAGTGGCAAAAACATTCAGTACTTC	CASSLSGTSGKNIQYF